What follows describes a single TCR beta chain. What it recognizes is unknown. This record comes from a study of T-cell memory formation after mild COVID-19. Turning to the study itself: Across donors, TCR clusters were largely donor specific.

CDR3 length: 15 amino acids. The ends were cut back, 0 bases at V and 5 bases at J, with 13 bases in the middle. Germline CDR1 LGHDT, CDR2 YNNKEL (reference sequence). Study-level findings and limits: In pre-infection memory, a portion of responding clones appeared, which suggested that cross-reactive memory joined. CD4+ contracting clones lay mainly in CM and EM, CD8+ ones in EMRA. A second wave of clones peaked on day 37, and their SARS-CoV-2 specificity went unconfirmed.

TCRdb independently ran MiXCR on the 5' RACE reads; one entry per CDR3 protein. The top ten clones hold roughly 8.3% of a sample with under 600,000 distinct CDR3 sequences, roughly 20% of them seen once. Sequencing input: PBMCs or a T cell subset sorted from them (not recorded which). This TCR was recovered from an adult woman who had mild COVID-19 (a few samples of this study predate the infection). Cell type and time point are not known. The chain is built from TRBV3-1 and TRBJ2-5; weak D call: TRBD1 (5 bases). The CDR3 nucleotides are TGTGCCAGCAGCCAAGAGGCAGGGCGAGCGGAGACCCAGTACTTC. Protein sequence: CASSQEAGRAETQYF.